The source of this TCR beta chain is a study of OX40 agonist ivuxolimab in advanced cancers. Looking at the study overall: Hepatocellular carcinoma, melanoma, renal cell or head and neck cancer occurred in dose-escalation patients. The eligibility criteria allowed prior anti-PD-1, anti-PD-L1 or anti-CTLA-4 therapy, and roughly 39% had some. Study-wide results and caveats: At doses 0.1 to 3.0 mg/kg, CD4+ and CD8+ clones expanded. The average count of expanded clones was higher among CD8+ T cells than among CD4+.

This CDR3 region has 16 residues. With V trimmed by 2 bases and J by 2 bases, 6 bases remained unmatched. From germline, CDR1 is SGHAT and CDR2 FQNNGV. Sequencing used immunoSEQ multiplex PCR; TCRdb keeps in-frame clones, though not all of them. The data show 70,000 or so clones, about 82% seen once. A word on this clone: Its antigen is as yet unknown.

Source: CD4+ or CD8+ T cells sorted from blood, taken in a trial of the OX40 agonist ivuxolimab. J is TRBJ2-3 and V is TRBV11-2, with 8 bases aligning to TRBD1. The source is an adult with an advanced solid tumor such as melanoma, head and neck, liver or kidney cancer. The CDR3 region has the DNA TGTGCCAGCAGCTTAAGGAGGACAGGGTCCACAGATACGCAGTATTTT. It is translated as CASSLRRTGSTDTQYF.